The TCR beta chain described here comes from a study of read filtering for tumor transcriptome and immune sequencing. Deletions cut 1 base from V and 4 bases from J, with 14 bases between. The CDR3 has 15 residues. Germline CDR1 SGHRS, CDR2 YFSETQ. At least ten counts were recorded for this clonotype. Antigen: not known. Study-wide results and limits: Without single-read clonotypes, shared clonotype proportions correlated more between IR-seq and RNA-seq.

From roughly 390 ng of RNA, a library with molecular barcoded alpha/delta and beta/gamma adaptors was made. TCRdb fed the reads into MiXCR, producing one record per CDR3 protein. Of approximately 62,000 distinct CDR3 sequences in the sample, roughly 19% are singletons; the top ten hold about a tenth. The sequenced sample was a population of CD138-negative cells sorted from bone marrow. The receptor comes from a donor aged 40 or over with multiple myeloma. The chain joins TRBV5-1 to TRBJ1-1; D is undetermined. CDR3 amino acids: CASSLTQQEGTEAFF. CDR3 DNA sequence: TGCGCCAGCAGCTTGACCCAGCAGGAGGGCACTGAAGCTTTCTTT.